This paragraph covers one TCR beta chain sequence. Its antigen is still unknown. The data originate from a study of T-cell reconstitution after alpha-beta-depleted transplantation in children. Study-wide results and caveats: One year post-transplant, T-cell counts and diversity were largely derived from T cells produced anew.

Trimming cost V 1 base and J 2 bases, with 9 bases left between them. Germline V gene sequence: CDR1 MNHNS, CDR2 SASEGT. This CDR3 contains 14 residues. The library targeted TCRbeta and was prepared with unique molecular identifiers. MiXCR was run by TCRdb on the PCR reads, yielding one entry per CDR3 protein. The repertoire includes 100,000 to 130,000 distinct CDR3 sequences, approximately 6.6% of them detected once, and approximately 25% sits in the top ten. Source: PBMCs, mostly from graft donor cells, taken 360 days after TCRalphabeta/CD19-depleted stem cell transplant. The receptor was derived from a male patient aged 2 to 10 who had a stem cell transplant for acute lymphoblastic leukemia, so the T cells may come from the graft donor. V gene TRBV6-1 combines with J gene TRBJ2-7, with D possibly TRBD2 on 6 matching bases. The CDR3 region has the DNA TGTGCCAGCAGTGAAGGAGCGGGTCCCTACGAGCAGTACTTC. Amino acid sequence: CASSEGAGPYEQYF.